These T cell receptor beta chains were read from a single sample in a study of blood T cell repertoires in COVID-19. Measured with immunoSEQ multiplex PCR; TCRdb has only the in-frame clones, and not every one. Found here are 110,000 to 150,000 clones, approximately 80% of them singletons; the top ten hold 3.5% to 4%. Source material: peripheral blood. The receptors stem from a man in his 70s who had recovered from COVID-19. The CDR3 runs from the conserved cysteine through the conserved F or W. A D gene is named only where the DNA matches it firmly. Clone size, where shown, is once, few, many, or a class for clones that have expanded.

j_gene | v_gene | d_gene | abundance | CDR3nt | CDR3aa
TRBJ2-7 | TRBV7-6 | TRBD1 | NA | TGTGCCAGCAGCCCACCAGGACAGGTATACGAGCAGTACTTC | CASSPPGQVYEQYF
TRBJ1-2 | TRBV5-1 | TRBD1 | NA | TGCGCCAGCAGCTTCGGGACAGACGATGGCTACACCTTC | CASSFGTDDGYTF
TRBJ2-4 | TRBV7-2 | NA | NA | TGTGCCTCGGGAGCCCCAACGGTAAACATTCAGTACTTC | CASGAPTVNIQYF
TRBJ1-5 | TRBV5-1 | TRBD1 | NA | TGCGCCAGCAGTCCGGGCGACAGGGAAAGTCAGCCCCAGCATTTT | CASSPGDRESQPQHF
TRBJ2-7 | TRBV25-1 | NA | NA | TGTGCCAGCAGTGGGTCAGGGGCGCTGAACGAGCAGTACTTC | CASSGSGALNEQYF
TRBJ2-7 | TRBV19 | NA | NA | TGTGCCAGTAGTAATCAGGGGGGAGCCTACGAGCAGTACTTC | CASSNQGGAYEQYF
TRBJ2-7 | TRBV6-6 | TRBD1 | NA | TGTGCCAGCAGTTACTTCCGGGACAGGGGGAGGTACGAGCAGTACTTC | CASSYFRDRGRYEQYF
TRBJ1-1 | TRBV27 | TRBD1 | NA | TGTGCCAGCAGGCGGGACAGCAGATCGACTGAAGCTTTCTTT | CASRRDSRSTEAFF
TRBJ1-5 | TRBV19 | NA | NA | TGTGCCAGTAGTACTGGGGGGGCGCTTAGGCCCCAGCATTTT | CASSTGGALRPQHF
TRBJ1-3 | TRBV3-1/TRBV3-2 | NA | NA | TGTGCCAGCAGCCAAGGAGGAGCAGGAAACACCATATATTTT | CASSQGGAGNTIYF
TRBJ2-1 | TRBV4-2 | NA | NA | TGTGCCAGCAGCCAAGGATTTCGAGCGGCCTCCTACAATGAGCAGTTCTTC | CASSQGFRAASYNEQFF
TRBJ2-7 | TRBV11-2 | TRBD2 | few | TGTGCCAGCAGCTTCGGGGGGGGCTACGAGCAGTACTTC | CASSFGGGYEQYF
TRBJ2-6 | TRBV6-5 | NA | NA | TGTGCCAGCAGTTGGACTTCTGGGGCCAACGTCCTGACTTTC | CASSWTSGANVLTF
TRBJ1-2 | TRBV10-1 | TRBD1 | few | TGCGCCAGCAGAGGGGACAGGGTAGCCTATGGCTACACCTTC | CASRGDRVAYGYTF